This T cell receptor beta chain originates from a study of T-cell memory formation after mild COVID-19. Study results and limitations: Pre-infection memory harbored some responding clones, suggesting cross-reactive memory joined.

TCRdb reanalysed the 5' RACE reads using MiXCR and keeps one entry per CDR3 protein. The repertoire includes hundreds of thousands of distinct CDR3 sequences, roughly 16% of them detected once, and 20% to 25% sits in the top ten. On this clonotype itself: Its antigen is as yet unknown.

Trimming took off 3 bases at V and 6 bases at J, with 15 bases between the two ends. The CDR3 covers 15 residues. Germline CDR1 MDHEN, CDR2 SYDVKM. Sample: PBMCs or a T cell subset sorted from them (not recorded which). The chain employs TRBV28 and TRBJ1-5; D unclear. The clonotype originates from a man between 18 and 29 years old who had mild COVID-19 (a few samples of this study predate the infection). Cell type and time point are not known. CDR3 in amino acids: CASSFIGELGQPQHF. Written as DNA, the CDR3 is TGTGCCAGCAGTTTCATCGGGGAGCTGGGTCAGCCCCAGCATTTT.